Listed below are T cell receptor beta chains from one sample, sequenced in a study of blood T cells in healthy people across ages. Each CDR3 protein is one row after TCRdb ran MiXCR on the 5' RACE reads. The sample yields about 1.4 million distinct CDR3 sequences, approximately 59% seen once. Sequences were obtained from blood. Receptor source: a young man in good health. Both conserved end residues are part of each CDR3. Fields, in order: V gene, D gene, clone size, J gene, CDR3 DNA, CDR3 protein. A D gene is named only where the DNA matches it firmly. Size values are once, few and many counts, or a class for expanded clones, and some rows have none.

TRBV27	.	few	TRBJ2-3	TGTGCCAGCAGCTCTTATGGGGATACGCAGTATTTT	CASSSYGDTQYF
TRBV25-1	.	.	TRBJ2-3	TGTGCCAGCAGTAAAAAAGCCAGCACATCAGATACGCAGTATTTT	CASSKKASTSDTQYF
TRBV6-1	.	once	TRBJ1-5	TGTGCCAGCAGTGGGTCCGGACAACCCAATCAGCCCCAGCATTTT	CASSGSGQPNQPQHF
TRBV4-1	.	.	TRBJ1-4	TGCGCCAGCAGCTCAAGGGGCGGCCCAGAAAAACTGTTTTTT	CASSSRGGPEKLFF
TRBV4-1	TRBD1	.	TRBJ2-3	TGCGCCAGCAGCCCAGGACAGGGAATGGATACGCAGTATTTT	CASSPGQGMDTQYF
TRBV6-1	TRBD2	.	TRBJ2-1	TGTGCCAGCAGCCAGACCTGGACTAGGTTTCAGGGAGGCTCCTACAATGAGCAGTTCTTC	CASSQTWTRFQGGSYNEQFF
TRBV20-1	.	few	TRBJ2-7	TGCAGTGCCCTGGACAGCCAGCAGTACTTC	CSALDSQQYF
TRBV2	.	.	TRBJ2-7	TGTGCCAGCACTTTGGGGGGTAGGTACTACGAGCAGTACTTC	CASTLGGRYYEQYF
TRBV5-1	.	.	TRBJ2-1	TGCGCCAGCAGCTCCGTGACAGCAGGTTACAATGAGCAGTTCTTC	CASSSVTAGYNEQFF
TRBV9	.	.	TRBJ1-2	TGTGCCAGCAGCAACCCCTCGGGTGGGGGTAACTATGGCTACACCTTC	CASSNPSGGGNYGYTF
TRBV4-3	.	few	TRBJ1-2	TGCGCCAGCAGCCAAGGGCACAGGCCCAAGGGGAACTATGGCTACACCTTC	CASSQGHRPKGNYGYTF
TRBV4-2	TRBD1	.	TRBJ1-1	TGTGCCAGCAGCCAGGACAGGGCGAGGGCTGAAGCTTTCTTT	CASSQDRARAEAFF
TRBV27	TRBD2	once	TRBJ2-1	TGTGCCAGCAGTTTATATCGACTAGCCCCACCGGATGAGCAGTTCTTC	CASSLYRLAPPDEQFF
TRBV27	.	.	TRBJ2-5	TGTGCCAGCAGTCCATTACTAGCTCACCAAGAGACCCAGTACTTC	CASSPLLAHQETQYF
TRBV6-1	.	.	TRBJ2-7	TGTGCCAGCAGGATCGGGGGACCCTACGAGCAGTACTTC	CASRIGGPYEQYF
TRBV6-2/TRBV6-3	.	once	TRBJ2-5	TGTGCCAGCAGACAAACGACTGTTAGCGGAGGGGTCGGGACCCAGTACTTC	CASRQTTVSGGVGTQYF
TRBV12-3/TRBV12-4	TRBD2	.	TRBJ2-1	TGTGCCAGCAGTCGACTAGCAGAAATCAATGAGCAGTTCTTC	CASSRLAEINEQFF
TRBV6-1	TRBD2	.	TRBJ2-3	TGTGCCAGCAGTGAACTAGCGGGAGGTCAAGATACGCAGTATTTT	CASSELAGGQDTQYF
TRBV6-5	.	few	TRBJ2-7	TGTGCCAGCAGCGGTTACCAGGACGAGCAGTACTTC	CASSGYQDEQYF
TRBV27	.	.	TRBJ1-2	TGTGCCAGCAGTCCCGGGGGGAGGACGGGCTATGGCTACACCTTC	CASSPGGRTGYGYTF
TRBV20-1	.	once	TRBJ2-7	TGCAGTGCCAGGGGTCCGGGAGGTGTATACGAGCAGTACTTC	CSARGPGGVYEQYF
TRBV7-9	.	.	TRBJ2-1	TGTGCCGTAGATCGGGCGAGCTCCTACAATGAGCAGTTCTTC	CAVDRASSYNEQFF
TRBV28	.	.	TRBJ2-4	TGTGCCAGCAGGCCCAGGGCCAAAAACATTCAGTACTTC	CASRPRAKNIQYF
TRBV20-1	TRBD1	.	TRBJ2-3	TGCAGTGCTAGATGGACAGGGTATAGCACAGATACGCAGTATTTT	CSARWTGYSTDTQYF
TRBV6-2/TRBV6-3	TRBD1	.	TRBJ2-1	TGTGCCAGCAGCTACCCGCTGGGGACAGGGGGCGAAGAAAGCTACAATGAGCAGTTCTTC	CASSYPLGTGGEESYNEQFF
TRBV10-3	.	.	TRBJ2-5	TGTGCCATCAGTACTTCCGCTTACCGAGGGAATGAGCAGTACTTC	CAISTSAYRGNEQYF
TRBV6-2/TRBV6-3	.	.	TRBJ2-1	TGTGCCAGCAGTGTACCAGATTTAAGCTCCTACAATGAGCAGTTCTTC	CASSVPDLSSYNEQFF
TRBV20-1	.	.	TRBJ1-2	TGCAGTGCTAGTTTGCACGTTAACTATGGCTACACCTTC	CSASLHVNYGYTF
TRBV28	TRBD2	many	TRBJ2-6	TGTGCCAGCAGTTCCGGACTAGCGGGGGACTCTGGGGCCAACGTCCTGACTTTC	CASSSGLAGDSGANVLTF
TRBV20-1	.	few	TRBJ1-4	TGCAGTGCTTTCTTGACTAATGAAAAACTGTTTTTT	CSAFLTNEKLFF
TRBV12-3/TRBV12-4	.	.	TRBJ2-7	TGTGCCAGCAGTTTAGTGCCAGGGAATAGGGACGAGCAGTACTTC	CASSLVPGNRDEQYF
TRBV19	.	.	TRBJ1-2	TGTGCCAGTACTTCCCAGGGCTATGGCTACACCTTC	CASTSQGYGYTF
TRBV25-1	TRBD1	.	TRBJ2-1	TGTGCCAGCAGTGCCGGGACAGGGCCCTACAATGAGCAGTTCTTC	CASSAGTGPYNEQFF
TRBV14	.	once	TRBJ2-7	TGTGCCAGCAGCCTGCGGTCGACTGGCGAGCAGTACTTC	CASSLRSTGEQYF
TRBV20-1	TRBD2	few	TRBJ2-1	TGCAGTGCTTTTTTTCCGACTAGCGGGGGGGCTGAGGAGCAGTTCTTC	CSAFFPTSGGAEEQFF
TRBV29-1	.	few	TRBJ2-5	TGCAGCGTTCCGACGCCGCTTGAAGAGACCCAGTACTTC	CSVPTPLEETQYF
TRBV6-1	.	.	TRBJ1-1	TGTGCCAGCTGTAGGACAGCAGACACTGAAGCTTTCTTT	CASCRTADTEAFF
TRBV6-1	TRBD2	.	TRBJ2-1	TGTGCCAGCAGTGGCTCTAGCGGGGACTACAATGAGCAGTTCTTC	CASSGSSGDYNEQFF
TRBV27	TRBD2	few	TRBJ2-5	TGTGCCAGCAGGCCTAGCGGGGAGACCCAGTACTTC	CASRPSGETQYF
TRBV4-1	.	.	TRBJ2-1	TGCGCCAGCAGCCAGGGCCCGGGCCGGGGGAATGAGCAGTTCTTC	CASSQGPGRGNEQFF
TRBV3-1	.	.	TRBJ2-7	TGTGCCAGCAGCCACCACAGAGCGCCGAGCTCCTACGAGCAGTACTTC	CASSHHRAPSSYEQYF
TRBV29-1	.	few	TRBJ2-7	TGCAGCGTTGTTACCCCATCGGGAGCTAGCTCCTACGAGCAGTACTTC	CSVVTPSGASSYEQYF
TRBV27	.	.	TRBJ1-1	TGTGCCAGCAGTCCCCTTGACAGTCTAGCCCGGACTGAAGCTTTCTTT	CASSPLDSLARTEAFF
TRBV28	TRBD1	.	TRBJ2-4	TGTGCCAGCAGTCAATGGGACAGCCTAGCCAAAAACATTCGGTACTTC	CASSQWDSLAKNIRYF
TRBV11-1	TRBD2	.	TRBJ2-1	TGTGCCAGCAGACTCAGCGGGAGCACCTACAATGAGCAGTTCTTC	CASRLSGSTYNEQFF
TRBV29-1	.	.	TRBJ2-2	TGCAGCGTTGAAACACTTACGAACACCGGGGAGCTGTTTTTT	CSVETLTNTGELFF
TRBV5-1	.	.	TRBJ2-7	TGCGCCAACAGCACGGAGGGATACGAGCAGTACTTC	CANSTEGYEQYF
TRBV27	.	.	TRBJ1-4	TGTGCCAGCTCGGCCCTTAATGAAAAACTGTTTTTT	CASSALNEKLFF
TRBV20-1	.	few	TRBJ2-1	TGCAGTGCTAGGGCCCCTAGAGGGTACAATGAGCAGTTCTTC	CSARAPRGYNEQFF
TRBV20-1	.	.	TRBJ2-7	TGCAGTGCTAGGTGGCAGGACTACGAGCAGTACTTC	CSARWQDYEQYF
TRBV6-2/TRBV6-3	.	few	TRBJ1-2	TGTGCCAGTAGAAGACAGGTTAACTATGGCTACACCTTC	CASRRQVNYGYTF
TRBV6-4	.	.	TRBJ1-1	TGTGCCAGCAGTCACGGCAGGGGGAACACTGAAGCTTTCTTT	CASSHGRGNTEAFF